Below, 21 T cell receptor beta chains from the same sample are listed, as sequenced in a study of blood T cell repertoires in COVID-19. Produced via immunoSEQ multiplex PCR; TCRdb's table is partial and in-frame only. This table has 200,000 to 300,000 clones, roughly 80% appearing once. The sequencing sample was made of peripheral blood. The receptors were gathered from a woman aged 80 or over with acute or convalescent COVID-19.

J is TRBJ1-5 and V is TRBV28, with 8 bases matching TRBD1. V lost 8 bases to trimming and J lost 2 bases; unmatched junction nucleotides: 5. The CDR3 is 14 amino acids. Germline V gene sequence: CDR1 MDHEN, CDR2 SYDVKM. This CDR3 reads CASWAGGGNQPQHF. The CDR3 DNA sequence: TGTGCCAGCTGGGCAGGGGGCGGCAATCAGCCCCAGCATTTT.

CDR3 residues: CASSVSGTTRYNEQFF. Here the CDR3 DNA reads TGCGCCAGCAGTGTATCTGGGACTACCCGATACAATGAGCAGTTCTTC. V usage is TRBV10-1 and J usage is TRBJ2-1; TRBD2 matches 7 bases. Germline V lookup: CDR1 WNHNN, CDR2 SYGVQD (reference sequence). V lost 4 bases to trimming and J lost 4 bases; unmatched junction nucleotides: 10. This CDR3 has 16 residues.

The chain has TRBV5-1 and TRBJ2-5, with D tentatively TRBD2 (7 bases). Trimming removed 0 bases at V and 2 bases at J, with 20 bases between. The CDR3 contains 18 residues. Germline values: CDR1 SGHRS, CDR2 YFSETQ. The CDR3 region has the DNA TGCGCCAGCAGCTTGGCCACGTCGGCGGGGGCCGTACAAGAGACCCAGTACTTC. It codes for CASSLATSAGAVQETQYF.

In its sample, this clone was seen a few times. The rearrangement links TRBV5-1 to TRBJ2-1, with 10 bases fitting TRBD1. V lost 0 bases and J lost 3; bases outside the gene matches: 3. This CDR3 has 16 residues. CDR1 is SGHRS and CDR2 is YFSETQ in the germline V gene. The CDR3 here is CASSLGTGGSYNEQFF. As DNA, the CDR3 is TGCGCCAGCAGCTTGGGGACAGGGGGTAGCTACAATGAGCAGTTCTTC.

The rearrangement uses TRBV20-1 and TRBJ2-7, with 7 bases lining up with TRBD2. Germline V gene sequence: CDR1 DFQATT, CDR2 SNEGSKA (reference sequence). J lost 2 bases, V lost 3 bases, and 4 bases had no gene match. The CDR3 totals 13 residues. The CDR3 DNA reads as TGCAGTGCTAGTAACGGGGGGACCTACGAGCAGTACTTC. This sequence encodes CSASNGGTYEQYF.

This chain joins TRBV7-2 and TRBJ1-2; TRBD1 is a possible D gene (6 bases). V was pared by 1 base and J by 5 bases, with 14 bases between. The CDR3 covers 15 residues. Looked up from germline, CDR1 is SGHTA and CDR2 is FQGNSA. CDR3 amino acids: CASSLGAGGRYGYTF. CDR3 bases: TGTGCCAGCAGCTTAGGGGCCGGGGGGCGGTATGGCTACACCTTC. Looking up the rest from reference TRBV7-2 and TRBJ1-2 gives the full variable domain: GAGVSQSPSNKVTEKGKDVELRCDPISGHTALYWYRQSLGQGLEFLIYFQGNSAPDKSGLPSDRFSAERTGGSVSTLTIQRTQQEDSAVYLCASSLGAGGRYGYTFGSGTRLTVV.

This chain joins TRBV6-5 and TRBJ1-2; TRBD1 matches at 7 bases. CDR1 is MNHEY, CDR2 SVGAGI, per germline. V dropped 6 bases and J dropped 2; count of bases not matched to a gene: 3. The CDR3 runs 13 residues. This CDR3 reads CASSNRGNYGYTF. DNA of the CDR3: TGTGCCAGCAGCAACAGGGGCAACTATGGCTACACCTTC.

This chain joins TRBV28 and TRBJ1-4, with TRBD1 as a possible D gene (5 bases). Per germline, CDR1 MDHEN and CDR2 SYDVKM. The V gene lost 3 bases and the J gene lost 4 bases, with 12 bases spanning the gap. The CDR3 has 15 residues. The CDR3 region has the DNA TGTGCCAGCAGTTTTCGGGGGGGAGGTAATGAAAAACTGTTTTTT. Translating gives CASSFRGGGNEKLFF.

This clone turned up a few times. The J gene is TRBJ1-5, the V gene TRBV27; possible D gene TRBD1, 5 bases. V was clipped by 5 bases and J by 0 bases, with 11 bases between them. The CDR3 is made up of 15 amino acids. From germline, CDR1 is MNHEY and CDR2 SMNVEV (reference sequence). CDR3 sequence (DNA): TGTGCCAGCAGTCCCGGGGGGGGTAGCAATCAGCCCCAGCATTTT. Translated, it gives CASSPGGGSNQPQHF.

CDR3 in DNA: TGTGCCAGTAGTGCACGGGACAGGGTTCGCGAGCAGTACTTC. Protein sequence: CASSARDRVREQYF. This rearrangement joins TRBV19 to TRBJ2-7; 9 bases line up with TRBD1. V lost 5 bases and J lost 6; bases outside the gene matches: 8. The length of the CDR3 is 14 residues. Germline V gives CDR1 LNHDA, CDR2 SQIVND (reference sequence).

Only a few counts were recorded for this clone. V and J are TRBV4-2 and TRBJ1-2; D remains unclear. The CDR3 contains 13 residues. Trimming pared 1 base from V and 4 bases from J, leaving 7 bases between. CDR1 and CDR2 from the germline V gene are LGHNA and YNFKEQ. CDR3 sequence: CASSQGVGYGYTF. The CDR3 DNA is TGTGCCAGCAGCCAAGGAGTTGGCTATGGCTACACCTTC.

V is TRBV2 and J is TRBJ2-1; TRBD2 matches at 11 bases. CDR1 is SNHLY and CDR2 is FYNNEI in the germline V gene. CDR3 length: 15 amino acids. The V and J ends lost 2 bases and 7 bases, in that order; junction bases with no gene match: 4. The CDR3 sequence: CASSEILAGVNEQFF. CDR3 nucleotide sequence: TGTGCCAGCAGTGAAATACTAGCGGGAGTGAATGAGCAGTTCTTC.

The chain links TRBV5-8 to TRBJ2-2, with TRBD2 matching 7 bases. J was trimmed by 5 bases and V by 4 bases; bases with no gene match: 11. The CDR3 totals 16 residues. Looked up from germline, CDR1 is SGHTS and CDR2 is YDEGEE. The CDR3 region is CASSPLGGSGTGELFF. The CDR3 DNA is TGTGCCAGCAGCCCCCTTGGGGGTAGCGGGACCGGGGAGCTGTTTTTT.

J is TRBJ2-3 and V is TRBV4-2, with 10 positions matching TRBD1. The V gene end was trimmed by 0 bases and the J gene end by 1 base; junction bases not matched to a gene: 1. The CDR3 sequence is 16 residues long. Germline CDR1 and CDR2: LGHNA and YNFKEQ. The CDR3 DNA sequence: TGTGCCAGCAGCCAAGATGGGACAGGGGGCACAGATACGCAGTATTTT. It codes for CASSQDGTGGTDTQYF.

This clone appeared a single time. This chain joins TRBV6-2 or TRBV6-3 and TRBJ1-1, with a weak D call TRBD1 (5 bases). V lost 0 bases and J lost 0, with 17 bases in between. Looked up from germline, CDR1 is MNHEY and CDR2 is SVGEGT. The CDR3 has 18 residues. CDR3 in amino acids: CASSYSILAGLMNTEAFF. The CDR3 region has the DNA TGTGCCAGCAGTTACTCGATTCTGGCAGGGTTGATGAACACTGAAGCTTTCTTT.

The J gene is TRBJ2-2, the V gene TRBV9; D gene uncertain. V was pared by 0 bases and J by 3 bases, with 6 bases between. Germline values: CDR1 SGDLS, CDR2 YYNGEE. The CDR3 has 14 residues. CDR3 DNA sequence: TGTGCCAGCAGCGTAGCTAGTTACACCGGGGAGCTGTTTTTT. Amino acids: CASSVASYTGELFF.

CDR3 region: CASSLDPGTPGMAQHF. CDR3 nucleotide sequence: TGCGCCAGCAGCCTAGATCCTGGGACACCCGGCATGGCCCAGCATTTT. J is TRBJ1-5 and V is TRBV5-1; tentatively, D is TRBD1 (6 bases). CDR1 and CDR2 from the germline V gene are SGHRS and YFSETQ. The length of the CDR3 is 16 residues. Trimming cost V 4 bases and J 11 bases, with 25 bases left between them.

The V gene is TRBV5-6, the J gene TRBJ2-5, with a tentative D call TRBD1 (5 bases). V was cut by 6 bases and J by 4 bases, with 19 bases left in between. The CDR3 runs to 15 residues. Germline V gene data show CDR1 as SGHDT and CDR2 as YYEEEE. CDR3 in DNA: TGTGCCAGCACCTGGGGTCAGGGTGGGGTAGAGACCCAGTACTTC. Translation: CASTWGQGGVETQYF.

V gene TRBV5-1 combines with J gene TRBJ2-3; tentative D call: TRBD2 (6 bases). The germline V gene has CDR1 SGHRS and CDR2 YFSETQ. V was pared by 0 bases and J by 0 bases, with 8 bases between. The CDR3 totals 15 residues. CDR3 nucleotides: TGCGCCAGCAGCTTGGCCGCGGGAAGCACAGATACGCAGTATTTT. It specifies CASSLAAGSTDTQYF.

This sequence joins TRBV28 and TRBJ1-1; no definite D call. The CDR3 has 13 residues. Germline CDR1 MDHEN, CDR2 SYDVKM. Trimming took off 6 bases at V and 4 bases at J, with 12 bases between the two ends. The CDR3 region has the DNA TGTGCCAGCAGCCCACCCCCAGGCACTGAAGCTTTCTTT. As protein: CASSPPPGTEAFF.

This clone turned up a few times. This chain connects TRBV3-1 (or the pseudogene TRBV3-2) to TRBJ2-5; 13 bases are shared with TRBD2. The germline CDR1 and CDR2 sequences are LGHDT and YNNKEL (reference sequence). Trimming took 2 bases from V and 5 from J; bases not matched to a gene: 11. The CDR3 has 18 amino acids. For the CDR3, the DNA is TGTGCCAGCAGCCAAACCCCTACTAGCGGGGGGGCCCGTGAGACCCAGTACTTC. Its protein is CASSQTPTSGGARETQYF.